This T cell receptor beta chain was identified during a study of blood T cell repertoires in COVID-19. As originally analysed: Reference gene primer amplification in the assay estimated nucleated cell counts. Sequenced by immunoSEQ multiplex PCR; TCRdb stores in-frame clones only, minus some. Clone size and the V and J calls come from that table; the DNA yielded D and trimming. The repertoire consists of more than 110,000 clones, with 65% to 85% occurring once and the leading ten covering roughly 7.3%. V dropped 1 base and J dropped 5 bases, with 8 bases sitting between them. The CDR3 spans 14 residues. The germline V gene has CDR1 MGHRA and CDR2 YSYEKL.

The chain employs TRBV4-1 and TRBJ1-4; D is unresolved. The sequence was collected from a human donor in a cohort sampled during active COVID-19. The sequencing input was peripheral blood. The CDR3 here is CASSQGPGNEKLFF. CDR3 sequence (DNA): TGCGCCAGCAGCCAAGGACCCGGGAATGAAAAACTGTTTTTT.